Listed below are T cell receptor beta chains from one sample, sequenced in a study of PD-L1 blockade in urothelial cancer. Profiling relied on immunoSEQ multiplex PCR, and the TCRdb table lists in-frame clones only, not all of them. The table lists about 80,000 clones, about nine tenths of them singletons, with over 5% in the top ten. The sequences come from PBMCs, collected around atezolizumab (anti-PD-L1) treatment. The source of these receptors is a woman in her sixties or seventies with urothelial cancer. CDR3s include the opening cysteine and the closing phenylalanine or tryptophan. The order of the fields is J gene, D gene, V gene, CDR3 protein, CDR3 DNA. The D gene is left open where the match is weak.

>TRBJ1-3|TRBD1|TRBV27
CASTATGGSGNTIYF
TGTGCCAGCACCGCGACAGGGGGCTCTGGAAACACCATATATTTT
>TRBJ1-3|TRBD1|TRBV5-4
CASRKGQGDGNTIYF
TGTGCCAGCAGGAAAGGACAGGGAGACGGAAACACCATATATTTT
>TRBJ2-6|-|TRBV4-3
CASSQDERGGSGANVLTF
TGCGCCAGCAGCCAAGATGAGAGGGGGGGCTCTGGGGCCAACGTCCTGACTTTC
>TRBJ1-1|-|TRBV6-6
CASSGEAYREAFF
TGTGCCAGCAGTGGCGAGGCTTATCGGGAAGCTTTCTTT
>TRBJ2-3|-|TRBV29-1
CSVDSGTTDTQYF
TGCAGCGTAGACTCCGGAACGACAGATACGCAGTATTTT
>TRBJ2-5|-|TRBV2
CASKWAAGETQYF
TGTGCCAGCAAATGGGCCGCGGGAGAGACCCAGTACTTC
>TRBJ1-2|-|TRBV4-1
CASSQDGTGSRFGYGYTF
TGCGCCAGCAGCCAAGATGGAACAGGGTCTCGATTCGGCTATGGCTACACCTTC
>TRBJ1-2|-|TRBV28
CASKRLSASGYTF
TGTGCCAGCAAAAGACTGTCTGCCTCCGGCTACACCTTC
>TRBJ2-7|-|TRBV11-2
CASSLDRPSSYEQYF
TGTGCCAGCAGCTTGGACAGACCGAGCTCCTACGAGCAGTACTTC
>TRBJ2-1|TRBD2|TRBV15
CATSSRPSGSSYNEQFF
TGTGCCACCAGCAGCCGCCCTAGCGGGAGCTCCTACAATGAGCAGTTCTTC
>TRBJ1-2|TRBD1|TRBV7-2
CASSLERTGNGYTF
TGTGCCAGCAGCTTAGAGCGGACAGGGAATGGCTACACCTTC